The next 17 T cell receptor beta chains were all read from a single sample in a study of cytomegalovirus exposure and HLA in healthy donors. Use of 60 Vbeta and 13 Jbeta primers characterized the PCR. Sequenced by immunoSEQ multiplex PCR; TCRdb stores in-frame clones only, minus some. The sample holds fewer than 200,000 clones; 75% are singletons and the top ten take just under 3%. Sequencing was done on a sample of PBMCs. The source of these receptors is a woman in her forties or fifties in good health and CMV-seropositive.

V is TRBV11-1 and J is TRBJ2-7; 7 bases fit TRBD1. Germline V lookup: CDR1 SGHAT, CDR2 FQDESV (reference sequence). CDR3 size: 15 residues. Losses at the gene ends were 3 bases for V and 4 bases for J; bases not matched to a gene: 9. This CDR3 is CASSFRDSYRYEQYF. CDR3 nucleotide sequence: TGTGCCAGCAGCTTCCGGGACAGCTACCGGTACGAGCAGTACTTC.

The chain couples TRBV5-6 to TRBJ1-4, with TRBD1 matching over 8 bases. Trimming removed 4 bases from V and 7 bases from J; junction bases left unmatched: 9. CDR1 and CDR2 from the germline V gene are SGHDT and YYEEEE. CDR3 length: 15 residues. The CDR3 reads CASSAYRGVAEKLFF. The CDR3 DNA reads as TGTGCCAGCAGCGCCTACAGGGGGGTGGCTGAAAAACTGTTTTTT.

The chain links TRBV5-4 to TRBJ1-1; 8 nucleotides agree with TRBD1. The junction had 8 bases not matched to a gene; V was cut back by 4 bases and J by 3 bases. The CDR3 runs to 15 residues. CDR1 is SGHNT, CDR2 YYREEE, per germline (reference sequence). CDR3 in DNA: TGTGCCAGCAGCCCAGGGGGCGCGGGGGACACTGAAGCTTTCTTT. It yields the protein CASSPGGAGDTEAFF.

The V and J genes are TRBV10-2 and TRBJ2-5; 10 bases are a match to TRBD1. Trimming removed 2 bases from V and 7 bases from J; junction bases left unmatched: 7. CDR1 and CDR2 from the germline V gene are WSHSY and SAAADI. The CDR3 covers 15 residues. In nucleotides, the CDR3 is TGCGCCAGCAGTGAGCCGGGACAGGGGCTATGGACCCAGTACTTC. Its protein is CASSEPGQGLWTQYF.

CDR3 sequence: CASSQNPSGSYEQYF. DNA of the CDR3: TGCGCCAGCAGCCAAAACCCTAGCGGGTCCTACGAGCAGTACTTC. The chain has TRBV4-1 and TRBJ2-7, with 8 bases fitting TRBD2. CDR3 size: 15 residues. Germline loops: CDR1 MGHRA, CDR2 YSYEKL. Trimming took 2 bases from V and 1 from J; bases not matched to a gene: 4.

The genes are TRBV9 and TRBJ2-7; 8 bases map to TRBD2. The CDR3 contains 15 residues. CDR1 is SGDLS and CDR2 is YYNGEE in the germline V gene. V trimming: 1 base; J trimming: 6 bases; junction bases outside the gene matches: 9. The CDR3 DNA reads as TGTGCCAGCAGCGTATCGCCCGGGGGGGCGAGCGAGCAGTACTTC. Translation: CASSVSPGGASEQYF. Full variable domain (rest looked up from reference TRBV9 and TRBJ2-7): DSGVTQTPKHLITATGQRVTLRCSPRSGDLSVYWYQQSLDQGLQFLIQYYNGEERAKGNILERFSAQQFPDLHSELNLSSLELGDSALYFCASSVSPGGASEQYFGPGTRLTVT.

This clone has a handful of counts. The chain is built from TRBV14 and TRBJ2-1; possibly TRBD1 for D (5 bases). The CDR3 is 17 residues long. Between the trimmed V and J ends, which lost 1 base and 0 bases, there was a span of 13 bases. Per germline, CDR1 SGHDN and CDR2 FVKESK. CDR3: CASSQVRQLLSYNEQFF. As DNA, the CDR3 is TGTGCCAGCAGCCAAGTTAGACAGCTCCTCTCCTACAATGAGCAGTTCTTC. Full variable domain (outside the CDR3, taken from reference TRBV14 and TRBJ2-1): EAGVTQFPSHSVIEKGQTVTLRCDPISGHDNLYWYRRVMGKEIKFLLHFVKESKQDESGMPNNRFLAERTGGTYSTLKVQPAELEDSGVYFCASSQVRQLLSYNEQFFGPGTRLTVL.

This rearrangement joins TRBV29-1 to TRBJ1-3; 9 bases align to TRBD1. V shed 6 bases and J 0 bases; nucleotides not matched to a gene: 12. Germline V CDR1 and CDR2: SQVTM, ANQGSEA. The CDR3 spans 17 residues. CDR3 in amino acids: CSVIAPRTGVSGNTIYF. As DNA, the CDR3 is TGCAGCGTGATAGCCCCCCGGACAGGGGTCTCTGGAAACACCATATATTTT.

The table lists this clone with a few counts. The genes are TRBV7-3 and TRBJ2-5, with 8 positions matching TRBD2. The V and J ends lost 5 bases and 4 bases, in that order; junction bases with no gene match: 15. CDR1 is SGHTA and CDR2 is FQGTGA in the germline V gene. The CDR3 is made up of 17 amino acids. The CDR3 sequence is CASSLRCTGGLSETQYF. Here the CDR3 DNA reads TGTGCCAGCAGCCTAAGGTGTACGGGGGGGCTGTCAGAGACCCAGTACTTC.

V is TRBV7-9 and J is TRBJ1-3; no clear D gene. V was pared by 3 bases and J by 2 bases, with 14 bases between. This CDR3 contains 16 residues. In germline, CDR1 is SEHNR, CDR2 FQNEAQ (reference sequence). CDR3 protein: CASSLGTRAAGNTIYF. The CDR3 region has the DNA TGTGCCAGCAGCTTGGGCACGAGGGCAGCTGGAAACACCATATATTTT.

This sequence joins TRBV11-3 and TRBJ2-7; TRBD1 aligns across 9 bases. The J segment lost 6 bases and the V segment lost 5 bases, leaving 17 bases of the junction unmatched. The CDR3 runs to 17 residues. Germline lookup yields CDR1 SGHNT and CDR2 YENEEA. This CDR3 reads CASSAHSGTGFSGEQYF. CDR3 sequence (DNA): TGTGCCAGCAGCGCGCATTCCGGGACAGGGTTTTCTGGCGAGCAGTACTTC.

The rearrangement joins TRBV6-6 to TRBJ1-1; 9 nucleotides line up with TRBD1. Per the germline V gene, CDR1 is MNHNY and CDR2 is SVGAGI (reference sequence). Trimming cost V 5 bases and J 7 bases; bases outside gene matches: 11. The length of the CDR3 is 15 residues. CDR3 in amino acids: CASSRPGTGKCEAFF. CDR3 in DNA: TGTGCCAGCAGTAGGCCCGGGACAGGGAAGTGTGAAGCTTTCTTT.

The chain uses TRBV2 and TRBJ2-5; D call uncertain. From germline, CDR1 is SNHLY and CDR2 FYNNEI. The V end lost 11 bases, the J end lost 5 bases, and 12 bases lay between the germline ends. This CDR3 has 11 residues. The CDR3 is CACKDWETQYF. The CDR3 nucleotides read TGTGCCTGCAAAGACTGGGAGACCCAGTACTTC.

The V gene is TRBV5-4, the J gene TRBJ2-2; a weak D match, TRBD2 (5 bases). CDR3 length: 16 amino acids. V was cut by 0 bases and J by 4 bases, with 13 bases left in between. Germline CDR1 is SGHNT and CDR2 is YYREEE (reference sequence). CDR3 protein: CASSLEQTAGTGELFF. The CDR3 DNA reads TGTGCCAGCAGCTTGGAGCAGACCGCGGGCACCGGGGAGCTGTTTTTT.

The chain couples TRBV30 to TRBJ2-4, with D possibly being TRBD1 (5 bases). V was clipped by 3 bases and J by 3 bases, with 12 bases between them. This CDR3 has 14 residues. CDR1 is GTSNPN and CDR2 is SVGIG in the germline V gene (reference sequence). In nucleotides, the CDR3 is TGTGCCTGGAGGTACGACAGTTTCAAAAACATTCAGTACTTC. It codes for CAWRYDSFKNIQYF.

This chain connects TRBV18 to TRBJ1-5; D may be TRBD1 (6 bases). V gave up 6 bases and J gave up 7 bases, with 16 bases separating them. This CDR3 region has 14 residues. Germline assignment: CDR1 KGHSH and CDR2 LQKENI. CDR3 residues: CASSPTGNVQPQHF. The CDR3 DNA reads TGTGCCAGCTCTCCCACAGGGAACGTACAGCCCCAGCATTTT.

The chain uses TRBV6-5 and TRBJ1-3; no firm D call. CDR3 length: 15 residues. Germline CDR1 reads MNHEY; CDR2 reads SVGAGI. Trimming left V 6 bases short and J 2 bases short, with 14 bases between. CDR3 nucleotides: TGTGCCAGCAGAGCGGACCATCTAACTGGAAACACCATATATTTT. It specifies CASRADHLTGNTIYF.